This T cell receptor beta chain derives from a study of OX40 agonist ivuxolimab in advanced cancers. About the study: Intravenous ivuxolimab at 0.01 to 10 mg/kg was given to patients every 2 weeks. Findings and caveats of the study: At 0.1 to 3.0 mg/kg and by week 6, CD4+ and CD8+ T cells in the blood had expanded clonally. The authors did not determine the antigen specificity of the expanded peripheral T cells.

Assay: immunoSEQ multiplex PCR; the TCRdb copy retains only in-frame clones and omits some. The sample contains 74,000 or so clones, about 93% of which appear only once. A word on this clone: Its antigen is currently unknown.

CDR1 and CDR2 (germline): MNHEY, SVGAGI. After removal of 5 bases from V and 9 bases from J, the junction contained 11 bases not matched to a gene. The CDR3 consists of 15 residues. The rearrangement joins TRBV6-5 to TRBJ2-1; TRBD1 agrees at 9 bases. The sequences come from CD4+ or CD8+ T cells sorted from blood, collected in a trial of the OX40 agonist ivuxolimab. The receptor comes from an adult with an advanced solid tumor such as melanoma, head and neck, liver or kidney cancer. CDR3 sequence reads: CASSPGTGSGSEQFF. CDR3 coding DNA: TGTGCCAGCAGTCCCGGGACAGGGTCCGGGAGTGAGCAGTTCTTC.